This T cell receptor beta chain stems from a study of shared clonotypes between healthy human individuals. It was about 210 ng DNA, about 30,000 T cell genomes, that sorted-subset replicate PCRs used. Per the study methods: Junction-only sequences produced by ImmunoSEQ had no quality scores, so filtering differed. Produced via immunoSEQ multiplex PCR; TCRdb's table is partial and in-frame only. The DNA gave D and trimming, while V, J and clone size come from that table. The top ten hold roughly 1.7% of the sample, which has roughly 2.1 million clones, about 92% seen once. Study-wide findings and caveats: Non-shared clonotypes were found to have lower generation probabilities than the clonotypes that were shared by all four of the sorted-subset donors.

In regard to this clone: Antigen specificity is unknown. Distinct nucleotide sequences in the sample also encode this CDR3.

In the naive CD8 group, cells lacked CD45RO and were positively selected for CCR7, so terminally differentiated effector memory CD45RA+ cells were left out. From germline, CDR1 is SQVTM and CDR2 ANQGSEA. The CDR3 contains 14 residues. Trimming stripped 3 bases from V and 1 base from J, with 10 bases between. This chain joins TRBV29-1 and TRBJ2-1, with D uncertain. This clonotype was sampled from a man between 18 and 35 years old in good health. Some clones in this sample may be carry-over from other donors' samples. Source material: naive CD8+ T cells from PBMCs. This CDR3 is CSVEGGNSYNEQFF. As DNA, the CDR3 is TGCAGCGTTGAGGGTGGTAATTCCTACAATGAGCAGTTCTTC.